This passage covers 15 T cell receptor beta chains from one sample sequenced in a study of blood T cells in healthy people across ages. Next came a second PCR, run for roughly 6 to 11 cycles, which used a sample-barcoded 5' primer along with a J-beta primer mix. TCRdb fed the 5' RACE reads into MiXCR, producing one record per CDR3 protein. Among roughly 800,000 distinct CDR3 sequences listed, under 40% were seen once. The sample was blood. Every receptor here comes from a man between 18 and 29 years old in good health.

The table lists this clonotype with many counts. This chain connects TRBV12-3 or TRBV12-4 to TRBJ2-7, with 7 nucleotides matching TRBD1. CDR3 length: 14 amino acids. Trimming cost V 6 bases and J 4 bases; bases outside gene matches: 9. CDR3 nucleotide sequence: TGTGCCAGCAGGGGATCCGGGACAGCGTACGAGCAGTACTTC. As protein: CASRGSGTAYEQYF.

CDR3 nucleotide sequence: TGCAGCGTTGGCCCCGGGACATACCAAGAGACCCAGTTCTTC. It is translated as CSVGPGTYQETQFF. The chain is built from TRBV29-1 and TRBJ2-1, with D possibly TRBD1 on 6 matching bases. The CDR3 extends over 14 amino acids. Germline V CDR1 and CDR2: SQVTM, ANQGSEA. V lost 4 bases, J lost 13 bases, and 23 bases lay in between.

This clonotype was observed a handful of times. A much larger clone lies a single base off, so this may be a read error. J is TRBJ2-7 and V is TRBV6-5; TRBD2 might be the D (5 bases). The CDR3 has 13 residues. In germline, CDR1 is MNHEY, CDR2 SVGAGI. The CDR3 protein is CTSQSGYSYEQYF. The CDR3 DNA reads TGTACCAGCCAAAGCGGCTACTCCTACGAGCAGTACTTC.

The gene calls are TRBV20-1 and TRBJ2-7; D not resolved. The CDR3 totals 14 residues. The V end lost 3 bases, the J end lost 7 bases, and 19 bases lay between the germline ends. Germline CDR1 and CDR2: DFQATT and SNEGSKA (reference sequence). The CDR3 nucleotides are TGCAGTGCTAGTCTCCACTCGTTAGGAAGGGAGCAGTACTTC. Encoded protein: CSASLHSLGREQYF.

The rearrangement links TRBV5-1 to TRBJ1-4; TRBD1 matches at 8 bases. Trimming at V came to 1 base and at J to 8 bases, leaving 10 bases not matched to a gene. There are 16 residues in the CDR3. The germline V gene encodes CDR1 SGHRS and CDR2 YFSETQ. The CDR3 reads CASSLRETGVKEKLFF. The CDR3 DNA reads TGCGCCAGCAGCTTGCGGGAGACAGGGGTTAAAGAAAAACTGTTTTTT.

The chain links TRBV12-3 or TRBV12-4 to TRBJ1-1; 8 nucleotides align to TRBD1. CDR3 length: 12 residues. With 6 bases clipped from V and 8 bases from J, the junction kept 5 bases outside the gene matches. The CDR3 DNA is TGTGCCAGCAGCATGGACAGGGACGAAGCTTTCTTT. Its translation is CASSMDRDEAFF.

The chain couples TRBV6-6 to TRBJ2-1; the D gene is possibly TRBD2 (7 bases). Per the germline V gene, CDR1 is MNHNY and CDR2 is SVGAGI (reference sequence). The CDR3 length is 16 residues. V lost 4 bases and J lost 4, with 17 bases in between. CDR3 region: CASSSPRGAPYNEQFF. DNA of the CDR3: TGTGCCAGCAGTTCCCCCCGGGGGGCTCCTTACAATGAGCAGTTCTTC.

The sample holds one count of this clonotype. The V call is TRBV9, the J call TRBJ2-1; D unresolved. The germline V and J ends were trimmed by 4 bases and 4 bases, with 9 bases remaining between them. This CDR3 has 13 residues. In germline, CDR1 is SGDLS, CDR2 YYNGEE. Here the CDR3 DNA reads TGTGCCAGCAGCAAAAGTGGGTACAATGAGCAGTTCTTC. Translated, it gives CASSKSGYNEQFF.

Details on this clonotype: A much larger clone differs from this one at a single base, so this may be a read error. The chain joins TRBV2 to TRBJ1-4; 7 positions agree with TRBD1. With V trimmed by 4 bases and J by 3 bases, 2 bases remained unmatched. There are 14 residues in the CDR3. Germline lookup yields CDR1 SNHLY and CDR2 FYNNEI. The CDR3 DNA reads TGTGCCAGCAGTGTCAGGGGGGCTAATGAAAAACTGTTTTTT. Amino acids: CASSVRGANEKLFF.

A single count supports this clonotype. The chain has TRBV4-2 and TRBJ2-1; 7 positions agree with TRBD2. With V trimmed by 4 bases and J by 0 bases, 3 bases remained unmatched. From germline, CDR1 is LGHNA and CDR2 YNFKEQ. The CDR3 sequence is 15 residues long. The CDR3 is CASSPREISYNEQFF. In nucleotides, the CDR3 is TGTGCCAGCAGCCCGCGGGAGATCTCCTACAATGAGCAGTTCTTC.

In regard to this clonotype: A much larger clone differs from this one at a single base, so this may be a read error. The rearrangement uses TRBV10-3 and TRBJ2-3; TRBD2 aligns across 9 bases. The CDR3 spans 14 residues. J lost 5 bases, V lost 6 bases, and 6 bases had no gene match. The germline CDR1 and CDR2 sequences are ENHRY and SYGVKD. The DNA of the CDR3 is TGTGCCATCAGGAATAGCGGGGGCGTAGATACGCAGTATTTT. Its protein is CAIRNSGGVDTQYF.

The gene calls are TRBV7-9 and TRBJ2-1, with 11 bases aligning to TRBD2. Trimming removed 4 bases from V and 4 bases from J; junction bases left unmatched: 12. The CDR3 has 18 amino acids. Germline CDR1 is SEHNR and CDR2 is FQNEAQ (reference sequence). The CDR3 protein is CASSSARTSGGPYNEQFF. In nucleotides, the CDR3 is TGTGCCAGCAGCTCGGCAAGAACTAGCGGGGGACCGTACAATGAGCAGTTCTTC.

This chain's CDR3 is CASGGNRPSGANVLTF. CDR3 in DNA: TGTGCCAGCGGCGGGAACAGACCCTCTGGGGCCAACGTCCTGACTTTC. This chain uses TRBV7-9 with TRBJ2-6, with D perhaps TRBD2 (6 bases). The CDR3 consists of 16 residues. The germline gives CDR1 SEHNR, CDR2 FQNEAQ (reference sequence). Trimming pared 8 bases from V and 0 bases from J, leaving 14 bases between.

The chain combines TRBV7-2 with TRBJ2-3, with 10 bases aligning to TRBD2. The V gene end was trimmed by 3 bases and the J gene end by 2 bases; junction bases not matched to a gene: 2. The germline gives CDR1 SGHTA, CDR2 FQGNSA. This CDR3 spans 15 amino acids. CDR3: CASSFLAGDTDTQYF. The CDR3 nucleotides read TGTGCCAGCAGCTTTCTAGCGGGGGACACAGATACGCAGTATTTT.

The DNA of the CDR3 is TGTGCCAGCAGCAAAAGGGGAAGGTACAATGAGCAGTTCTTC. Its translation: CASSKRGRYNEQFF. The chain recombines TRBV21-1 with TRBJ2-1; the D call TRBD1 from the table was never checked on the DNA. TRBV21-1 constitutes a pseudogene. There are 14 residues in the CDR3.